The 30 T cell receptor beta chains listed next were all sequenced from one sample in a study of T cell clonality in common variable immunodeficiency. TCRdb's table, derived via immunoSEQ multiplex PCR, lists solely in-frame clones and lacks some. This sample comprises about 37,000 clones, none seen once only. Sequences were obtained from peripheral blood mononuclear cells. The receptors originated from a person between 18 and 75 years old in good health.

This clone was found a few times. The read comes to an end 3 residues before the CDR3 does, leaving the germline J gene to fill in the end. The chain combines TRBV27 with TRBJ2-5; TRBD2 might be the D (6 bases). Germline V gives CDR1 MNHEY, CDR2 SMNVEV (reference sequence). The CDR3 is 14 residues long. The ends were cut back, 2 bases at V and 0 bases at J, with 7 bases in the middle. CDR3 sequence: CASSLAGHQETQYF. The sequenced CDR3 bases are TGTGCCAGCAGTTTAGCGGGGCACCAAGAGACC.

The table lists this clone with many counts. The CDR3 is cut off 3 residues early in the read; its end comes from the germline J gene. This chain links TRBV20-1 with TRBJ2-5; 12 bases are shared with TRBD2. Germline V gene data show CDR1 as DFQATT and CDR2 as SNEGSKA (reference sequence). Germline trimming cut 5 bases from V and 2 bases from J; bases unmatched to any gene: 3. The CDR3 extends over 14 amino acids. CDR3 DNA (partial): TGCAGTGCTGGGACTAGCGGGCGTCAAGAGACC. It is translated as CSAGTSGRQET. The CDR3 in its entirety is CSAGTSGRQETQYF.

This clone was observed at least ten times. Sequencing ends 3 residues short of the CDR3 end; the germline J gene provides the rest. V usage is TRBV2 and J usage is TRBJ1-2; 8 nucleotides align to TRBD1. The CDR3 runs to 14 residues. The V segment lost 2 bases and the J segment 5 bases; nucleotides outside the gene matches: 4. Germline loops: CDR1 SNHLY, CDR2 FYNNEI. This CDR3 reads CASSEQGAGYGYTF. CDR3 DNA, as far as it was read: TGTGCCAGCAGTGAACAGGGGGCGGGTTATGGC.

Notes on this clone: The read falls 3 residues short of the CDR3 end, and the missing part is taken from the germline J gene. The rearrangement links TRBV2 to TRBJ1-4; no clear D gene. The CDR3 is 13 residues long. In germline, CDR1 is SNHLY, CDR2 FYNNEI. V dropped 8 bases and J dropped 3 bases, with 10 bases sitting between them. Incomplete CDR3 DNA: TGTGCCAGCGAAGGTGGGCCTAATGAAAAA. Amino acid sequence: CASEGGPNEK. The complete CDR3 protein is CASEGGPNEKLFF.

In the case of this clone: The read stops 3 residues short of the end of the CDR3; the missing end is completed from the germline J gene. V gene TRBV6-2 or TRBV6-3 combines with J gene TRBJ2-4, with 12 bases lining up with TRBD2. From germline, CDR1 is MNHEY and CDR2 SVGEGT. The CDR3 sequence is 15 residues long. Incomplete CDR3 DNA: TGTGCCAGCAGTTACTGGCTAGCGGGGGGGATGTTT. Protein product: CASSYWLAGGMF. The whole CDR3 is CASSYWLAGGMFQYF.

This clone has ten or more counts. With the read ending 3 residues before the CDR3 end, the germline J gene is used to fill in that end. V and J are TRBV5-1 and TRBJ2-7, with TRBD2 matching over 7 bases. This CDR3 is 15 amino acids long. CDR1 and CDR2 (germline): SGHRS, YFSETQ. V trimming: 3 bases; J trimming: 3 bases; junction bases outside the gene matches: 9. CDR3 in amino acids: CASSSSSTSDYEQYF. The sequenced CDR3 bases are TGCGCCAGCAGCTCCTCCTCCACTAGCGACTACGAG. The whole variable domain, filled in from reference TRBV5-1 and TRBJ2-7, reads KAGVTQTPRYLIKTRGQQVTLSCSPISGHRSVSWYQQTPGQGLQFLFEYFSETQRNKGNFPGRFSGRQFSNSRSEMNVSTLELGDSALYLCASSSSSTSDYEQYFGPGTRLTVT.

In its sample, this clone was seen many times. The read halts 3 residues ahead of the CDR3 end, with the missing end drawn from the germline J gene. Other DNA sequences of this sample code for an identical CDR3. This chain uses TRBV19 with TRBJ1-1; a possible D gene is TRBD1 (6 bases). Germline V lookup: CDR1 LNHDA, CDR2 SQIVND (reference sequence). The CDR3 contains 14 residues. V lost 5 bases and J 5 bases, leaving 15 bases between the germline ends. The DNA read from the CDR3 is TGTGCCAGTAGTGCACAGGGAAGGGGTACTGAA. Its protein product is CASSAQGRGTE. In full, the CDR3 reads CASSAQGRGTEAFF.

This clone was observed many times. One junction end does not reproduce the germline sequence, and a read error may be involved. Coverage ceases 3 residues before the CDR3 finishes, and the germline J gene fills in the end. J is TRBJ2-5 and V is TRBV7-7; no reliable D call. Per germline, CDR1 SSHAT and CDR2 FNYEAQ (reference sequence). The CDR3 consists of 14 residues. This chain's CDR3 is CASSLDPITRTQYF. CDR3 bases read: TGTGCTAGCAGCTTAGACCCTATAACGAGGACC.

This clone has a count of ten or more. Sequencing ends 3 residues short of the CDR3 end; the germline J gene provides the rest. The chain employs TRBV12-3 or TRBV12-4 and TRBJ2-5, with D perhaps matching TRBD1 (6 bases). V shed 1 base and J shed 1 base, with 13 bases lying between them. CDR3 size: 16 residues. This CDR3 reads CASSLVGARGQETQYF. The sequenced CDR3 bases are TGTGCCAGCAGTTTAGTGGGGGCCAGGGGCCAAGAGACC.

This clone was detected many times. The CDR3 goes on 3 residues after the read ends, and that part is filled in from the germline J gene. The chain is built from TRBV15 and TRBJ2-7; TRBD2 matches at 7 bases. CDR1 LNHNV and CDR2 YYDKDF come from the germline V gene (reference sequence). The CDR3 has 16 residues. Trimming removed 0 bases from V and 3 bases from J; junction bases left unmatched: 8. Here the CDR3 reads CATSRDASGGYYEQYF. CDR3 DNA (partial): TGTGCCACCAGCAGAGATGCTAGCGGAGGATACTACGAG.

Only a few counts were recorded for this clone. The read halts 3 residues ahead of the CDR3 end, with the missing end drawn from the germline J gene. The chain combines TRBV7-2 with TRBJ1-2, with no clear D. Germline assignment: CDR1 SGHTA and CDR2 FQGNSA. This CDR3 is 14 amino acids long. Here the CDR3 reads CASSYTRDTDTYTF. CDR3 DNA, as far as it was read: TGTGCCAGCAGTTATACTCGAGACACAGATACC.

In this sample, this clone turned up many times. The DNA ends 3 residues before the CDR3 does, and the rest of the CDR3 is filled in from the germline J gene. The V call is TRBV7-9, the J call TRBJ2-5; tentative D call: TRBD2 (5 bases). Per germline, CDR1 SEHNR and CDR2 FQNEAQ (reference sequence). CDR3 size: 13 residues. V was trimmed by 3 bases and J by 3 bases, leaving 8 bases between them. This CDR3 reads CASSFGLKETQYF. Partial CDR3 DNA: TGTGCCAGCAGCTTCGGACTGAAAGAGACC. The full variable domain, its missing parts supplied by reference TRBV7-9 and TRBJ2-5, is DTGVSQNPRHKITKRGQNVTFRCDPISEHNRLYWYRQTLGQGPEFLTYFQNEAQLEKSRLLSDRFSAERPKGSFSTLEIQRTEQGDSAMYLCASSFGLKETQYFGPGTRLLVL.

This clone appeared many times. The junction and the germline gene differ at one end; a read error may be behind it. The read finishes 3 residues shy of the CDR3 end, and the germline J gene is used to complete it. The chain recombines TRBV4-2 with TRBJ2-3; 10 nucleotides agree with TRBD2. This CDR3 is built from 16 residues. The germline CDR1 and CDR2 sequences are LGHNA and YNFKEQ. The CDR3: CASSQVAGGRTDTQYF. Partial CDR3 DNA: TGCGCCAGCAGCCAAGTAGCGGGGGGCCGGACAGATACG.

This clone was counted at least ten times. The read stops 3 residues short of the end of the CDR3; the missing end is completed from the germline J gene. This chain links TRBV19 with TRBJ1-5; 8 bases are shared with TRBD1. The CDR3 length is 15 residues. V lost 8 bases to trimming and J lost 0 bases; unmatched junction nucleotides: 6. From germline, CDR1 is LNHDA and CDR2 SQIVND (reference sequence). The DNA read from the CDR3 is TGTGCCAGTCAGGGGGCAGCTTATAGCAATCAGCCC. Translating it yields CASQGAAYSNQP. The full CDR3 is CASQGAAYSNQPQHF.

This clone has a count of ten or more. The read ends 3 residues early relative to the CDR3; the germline J gene fills the gap. The chain employs TRBV5-1 and TRBJ1-2, with 7 bases identical to TRBD1. The CDR3 loop spans 15 amino acids. The germline V gene has CDR1 SGHRS and CDR2 YFSETQ. V shed 4 bases, J shed 2 bases, and the junction held 8 bases outside the gene matches. The CDR3 DNA, read in part, is TGCGCCAGCAGCCTCGGGACAGCATTAAACTATGGC. Translating it yields CASSLGTALNYG. The entire CDR3 sequence reads CASSLGTALNYGYTF. Drawing the rest from reference TRBV5-1 and TRBJ1-2, the complete variable domain is KAGVTQTPRYLIKTRGQQVTLSCSPISGHRSVSWYQQTPGQGLQFLFEYFSETQRNKGNFPGRFSGRQFSNSRSEMNVSTLELGDSALYLCASSLGTALNYGYTFGSGTRLTVV.

The sample holds many counts of this clone. The read finishes 3 residues shy of the CDR3 end, and the germline J gene is used to complete it. The chain recombines TRBV5-4 with TRBJ1-2; D may be TRBD1 (6 bases). This CDR3 is built from 14 residues. CDR1 and CDR2 from the germline V gene are SGHNT and YYREEE (reference sequence). Partial CDR3 DNA: TGTGCCAGCAGCCAAAAGAATGCGGGGGGCGGC. Translating gives CASSQKNAGGG. The full-length CDR3 reads as CASSQKNAGGGYTF.

This clone was seen ten or more times. The CDR3 is cut off 3 residues early in the read; its end comes from the germline J gene. This sequence joins TRBV28 and TRBJ1-2; TRBD1 matches 8 bases. Germline lookup yields CDR1 MDHEN and CDR2 SYDVKM. J was trimmed by 2 bases and V by 2 bases; bases with no gene match: 13. The CDR3 is made up of 18 amino acids. The CDR3: CASSLQGARGRSNYGYTF. Incomplete CDR3 DNA: TGTGCCAGCAGTTTACAGGGGGCGCGGGGCAGATCAAACTATGGC.

This clone showed up many times. The read comes to an end 3 residues before the CDR3 does, leaving the germline J gene to fill in the end. The V and J genes are TRBV7-9 and TRBJ1-1, with a possible D match to TRBD1 (6 bases). V was clipped by 3 bases and J by 5 bases, with 16 bases between them. The CDR3 has 15 residues. The germline CDR1 and CDR2 sequences are SEHNR and FQNEAQ (reference sequence). The sequenced part of the CDR3 DNA is TGTGCCAGCAGCTTGGGGGCGGGATTGGGAACTGAA. This sequence encodes CASSLGAGLGTE. The CDR3 as a whole reads CASSLGAGLGTEAFF.

This clone came up many times. The observed sequence ends 3 residues before the CDR3 terminus, with the missing tail filled in from the germline J gene. The chain employs TRBV7-2 and TRBJ1-4; a weak D match, TRBD1 (6 bases). Trimming took 5 bases from V and 8 from J, leaving 12 bases between them. CDR3 length: 13 residues. Germline V gene data show CDR1 as SGHTA and CDR2 as FQGNSA. The part of the CDR3 DNA that was read is TGTGCCAGCAGCCCACAGGGAAACGAAAAA. It translates to CASSPQGNEK. The whole CDR3 region reads CASSPQGNEKLFF.

In its sample, this clone was seen many times. The sequence runs out 3 residues before the end of the CDR3; the remainder is reconstructed from the germline J gene. The chain links TRBV5-1 to TRBJ2-5; 9 bases are shared with TRBD1. The CDR3 contains 15 residues. Germline trimming cut 1 base from V and 5 bases from J; bases unmatched to any gene: 6. Germline V gene sequence: CDR1 SGHRS, CDR2 YFSETQ. The CDR3: CASSLKQGAGETQYF. Incomplete CDR3 DNA: TGCGCCAGCAGCTTGAAACAGGGGGCGGGGGAGACC.

There are many counts of this clone. The CDR3 sequence: CSAVGRGARSSYNEQFF. Incomplete CDR3 DNA: TGCAGTGCGGTGGGGCGGGGGGCCCGGAGCTCCTACAATGAG. This chain joins TRBV20-1 and TRBJ2-1, with 8 bases matching TRBD2. The read is 3 residues too short to cover the CDR3 end, so that end is filled in from the germline J gene. The ends lost 6 bases at V and 0 bases at J; junction bases unmatched: 13. The germline V gene has CDR1 DFQATT and CDR2 SNEGSKA (reference sequence). This CDR3 is 17 amino acids long.

This clone has a count of ten or more. The read ends 3 residues shy of where the CDR3 ends; the end is completed using the germline J gene. V gene TRBV6-1 combines with J gene TRBJ2-7, with D perhaps matching TRBD1 (6 bases). CDR1 and CDR2 from the germline V gene are MNHNS and SASEGT. The V gene lost 4 bases and the J gene lost 2 bases, with 12 bases spanning the gap. The CDR3 sequence is 14 residues long. The CDR3 loop is CASSGTVTAYEQYF. The sequenced part of the CDR3 DNA is TGTGCCAGCAGTGGGACAGTGACAGCCTACGAG.

This clone was detected many times. The observed sequence ends 3 residues before the CDR3 terminus, with the missing tail filled in from the germline J gene. The chain carries TRBV30 and TRBJ2-2; D is uncertain. Trimming shortened V by 8 bases and J by 4 bases, and 11 bases separated the two germline ends. The CDR3 runs 12 residues. CDR1 is GTSNPN, CDR2 SVGIG, per germline (reference sequence). The CDR3 here is CARQKGTGELFF. CDR3 bases read: TGTGCCCGGCAAAAGGGCACCGGGGAG.

At least ten counts were recorded for this clone. The CDR3 reads CASSSGSGGGTDTQYF. CDR3 bases read: TGTGCCAGCAGCTCCGGTAGCGGGGGAGGGACAGATACG. The genes are TRBV5-4 and TRBJ2-3; 9 nucleotides align to TRBD2. The read ends 3 residues early relative to the CDR3; the germline J gene fills the gap. The junction had 8 bases not matched to a gene; V was cut back by 3 bases and J by 3 bases. This CDR3 comprises 16 residues. The germline gives CDR1 SGHNT, CDR2 YYREEE (reference sequence).

This clone came up many times. The CDR3 spells CASSLTGQGNYGYTF. The sequenced CDR3 bases are TGTGCCAGCAGCTTGACAGGGCAAGGAAACTATGGC. The chain recombines TRBV7-9 with TRBJ1-2; 7 bases are a match to TRBD1. The read finishes 3 residues shy of the CDR3 end, and the germline J gene is used to complete it. Unmatched junction bases numbered 6, after V lost 3 bases and J lost 2 bases. The CDR3 totals 15 residues. The germline V gene encodes CDR1 SEHNR and CDR2 FQNEAQ (reference sequence).

This clone was observed at least ten times. The read is 3 residues too short to cover the CDR3 end, so that end is filled in from the germline J gene. This chain uses TRBV7-6 with TRBJ2-5; D might be TRBD1 (6 bases). The V end lost 0 bases, the J end lost 5 bases, and 13 bases lay between the germline ends. This CDR3 has 15 amino acids. Germline V lookup: CDR1 SGHVS, CDR2 FNYEAQ. CDR3 residues: CASSLASTGEETQYF. Partial CDR3 DNA: TGTGCCAGCAGCTTAGCGTCGACAGGCGAGGAGACC.

At least ten counts were recorded for this clone. The read finishes 3 residues shy of the CDR3 end, and the germline J gene is used to complete it. This chain links TRBV7-3 with TRBJ2-2, with 7 bases identical to TRBD1. Trimming at V came to 3 bases and at J to 7 bases, leaving 8 bases not matched to a gene. Germline V gives CDR1 SGHTA, CDR2 FQGTGA. There are 15 residues in the CDR3. The CDR3 reads CASSFHGQEFGELFF. Partial CDR3 DNA: TGTGCCAGCAGCTTTCACGGACAGGAGTTCGGGGAG.

This clone was seen ten or more times. Coverage ceases 3 residues before the CDR3 finishes, and the germline J gene fills in the end. This rearrangement joins TRBV27 to TRBJ2-3; 7 positions agree with TRBD1. V dropped 0 bases and J dropped 0; count of bases not matched to a gene: 15. Looked up from germline, CDR1 is MNHEY and CDR2 is SMNVEV (reference sequence). The CDR3 has 20 residues. Incomplete CDR3 DNA: TGTGCCAGCAGTTTATCATCCCATCCCTCGACAGGGTCCAGCACAGATACG. It encodes CASSLSSHPSTGSSTDT. From start to end, the CDR3 is CASSLSSHPSTGSSTDTQYF.

At least ten counts were recorded for this clone. Partial CDR3 DNA: TGTGCCAGCAGTCGGACAGTCCAACCCCCTTACAATGAG. Its protein is CASSRTVQPPYNE. The whole CDR3 sequence is CASSRTVQPPYNEQFF. The chain couples TRBV12-3 or TRBV12-4 to TRBJ2-1; D is perhaps TRBD1 (6 bases). The observed sequence ends 3 residues before the CDR3 terminus, with the missing tail filled in from the germline J gene. The CDR3 is 16 amino acids. V shed 5 bases and J shed 4 bases, with 18 bases lying between them.

This clone was counted ten times or more. CDR3 residues: CASSLGLAVRNTQYF. The part of the CDR3 DNA that was read is TGTGCCAGCAGTTTGGGACTAGCGGTTCGAAATACG. The gene calls are TRBV27 and TRBJ2-3, with 11 bases lining up with TRBD2. Read coverage stops 3 residues before the CDR3 terminus; the germline J gene supplies the remainder. Germline V gene sequence: CDR1 MNHEY, CDR2 SMNVEV (reference sequence). The CDR3 is made up of 15 amino acids. Trimming at V came to 3 bases and at J to 7 bases, leaving 6 bases not matched to a gene.